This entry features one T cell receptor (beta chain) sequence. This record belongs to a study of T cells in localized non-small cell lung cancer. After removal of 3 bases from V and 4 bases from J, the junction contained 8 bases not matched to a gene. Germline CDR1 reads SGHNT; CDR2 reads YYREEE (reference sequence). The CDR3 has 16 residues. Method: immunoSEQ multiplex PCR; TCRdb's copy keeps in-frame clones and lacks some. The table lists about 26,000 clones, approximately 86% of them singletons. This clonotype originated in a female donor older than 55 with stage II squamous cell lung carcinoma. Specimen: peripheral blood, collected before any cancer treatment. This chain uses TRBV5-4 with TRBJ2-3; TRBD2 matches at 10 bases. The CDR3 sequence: CASSSPPSGSADTQYF. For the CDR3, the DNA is TGTGCCAGCAGCTCCCCACCTAGCGGGAGCGCAGATACGCAGTATTTT.